These 11 T cell receptor beta chains share one sample of origin, sequenced in a study of somatic mutations in cytotoxic T cells in rheumatoid arthritis. TCRdb's table, derived via immunoSEQ multiplex PCR, lists solely in-frame clones and lacks some. Found here are some 10,000 clones, 75% to 90% of them singletons; the top ten hold 0.85% to 1.4%. The specimen was CD4+ T cells sorted from blood. These receptors were collected from a woman younger than 35 with rheumatoid arthritis.

The gene calls are TRBV19 and TRBJ2-1; 8 bases are shared with TRBD1. This CDR3 comprises 15 residues. Germline V gives CDR1 LNHDA, CDR2 SQIVND (reference sequence). V lost 6 bases to trimming and J lost 3 bases; unmatched junction nucleotides: 7. The CDR3, as DNA: TGTGCCAGTAGCAAAAGACAGGGGCTCTACAATGAGCAGTTCTTC. The encoded protein is CASSKRQGLYNEQFF.

With regard to this clone: Within the sample, other DNA sequences also encode this same CDR3. The rearrangement uses TRBV18 and TRBJ2-6; the match to TRBD1 covers 9 bases. The germline V gene has CDR1 KGHSH and CDR2 LQKENI. The CDR3 is made up of 17 amino acids. V dropped 6 bases and J dropped 3; count of bases not matched to a gene: 9. CDR3 nucleotide sequence: TGTGCCAGCTCGCCAGGGACAGGGAGGGATGGGGCCAACGTCCTGACTTTC. Its translation: CASSPGTGRDGANVLTF.

The genes are TRBV11-2 and TRBJ1-2; D uncertain. CDR3 length equals 12 residues. CDR1 is SGHAT, CDR2 FQNNGV, per germline. Trimming removed 6 bases at V and 7 bases at J, with 12 bases between. In nucleotides, the CDR3 is TGTGCCAGCAGAGGCGGGGTGGGTGGCTACACCTTC. Residues: CASRGGVGGYTF.

The J gene is TRBJ1-1, the V gene TRBV7-2; D unclear. V gave up 1 base and J gave up 6 bases, with 15 bases separating them. CDR3 length: 15 residues. Germline lookup yields CDR1 SGHTA and CDR2 FQGNSA. The CDR3 DNA follows: TGTGCCAGCAGCTTAGGCCTAGGGAGTGTCTCTGAAGCTTTCTTT. Residues: CASSLGLGSVSEAFF.

The chain combines TRBV30 with TRBJ2-6, with 8 bases lining up with TRBD2. From germline, CDR1 is GTSNPN and CDR2 SVGIG (reference sequence). The CDR3 runs 16 residues. V was pared by 7 bases and J by 2 bases, with 10 bases of the junction left unmatched. CDR3 residues: CAFRKAGVPGANVLTF. The CDR3 nucleotides are TGTGCCTTCCGAAAAGCGGGAGTACCTGGGGCCAACGTCCTGACTTTC.

This clone was recorded only once. This rearrangement joins TRBV27 to TRBJ2-5; 7 bases are a match to TRBD1. The CDR3 has 14 amino acids. J gave up 4 bases and V 5 bases, and 7 bases lay outside the gene matches. The germline CDR1 and CDR2 sequences are MNHEY and SMNVEV (reference sequence). The CDR3 region is CASSRIQGRETQYF. The CDR3 DNA sequence: TGTGCCAGCAGTCGTATACAGGGGCGAGAGACCCAGTACTTC.

The CDR3 region is CASSPPRAGYGYTF. CDR3 sequence (DNA): TGTGCCAGCTCACCACCGAGGGCGGGGTATGGCTACACCTTC. The chain links TRBV18 to TRBJ1-2; D not resolved. The CDR3 length is 14 residues. The V and J ends lost 0 bases and 5 bases respectively, with 10 bases between them. The germline CDR1 and CDR2 sequences are KGHSH and LQKENI.

The chain has TRBV19 and TRBJ2-1, with D possibly TRBD2 on 5 matching bases. CDR1 is LNHDA and CDR2 is SQIVND in the germline V gene (reference sequence). Trimming cost V 0 bases and J 2 bases, with 11 bases left between them. This CDR3 has 16 amino acids. CDR3 region: CASSIDRGPPYNEQFF. CDR3 coding DNA: TGTGCCAGTAGTATAGATAGAGGGCCGCCCTACAATGAGCAGTTCTTC.

The CDR3 sequence is CASSSPRGNGYTF. The CDR3, as DNA: TGTGCCAGCAGTTCCCCCAGGGGAAATGGCTACACCTTC. The chain recombines TRBV6-5 with TRBJ1-2; possibly TRBD1 for D (6 bases). V was cut by 4 bases and J by 6 bases, with 12 bases left in between. The V gene's germline CDR1 is MNHEY and CDR2 SVGAGI. The CDR3 spans 13 residues.

This clone showed up just once. This sequence joins TRBV5-8 and TRBJ2-3; 9 bases match TRBD1. This CDR3 comprises 15 residues. Germline CDR1 SGHTS, CDR2 YDEGEE. Germline trimming cut 6 bases from V and 3 bases from J; bases unmatched to any gene: 8. The CDR3 sequence: CASTQGQGGTDTQYF. The CDR3 DNA reads TGTGCCAGCACCCAGGGACAGGGAGGTACAGATACGCAGTATTTT.

The V call is TRBV7-6, the J call TRBJ2-2, with D maybe TRBD1 (5 bases). The germline CDR1 and CDR2 sequences are SGHVS and FNYEAQ. V lost 4 bases and J 5 bases, leaving 11 bases between the germline ends. CDR3 length: 14 residues. Written as DNA, the CDR3 is TGTGCCAGCAGCTCTGTAGGGGCAACCGGGGAGCTGTTTTTT. Its protein product is CASSSVGATGELFF.